The 11 T cell receptor beta chains in this list originate from one sample, sequenced in a study of cytomegalovirus exposure and HLA in healthy donors. Researchers ran the PCR with 60 Vbeta and 13 Jbeta primers. Sequencing used immunoSEQ multiplex PCR; TCRdb keeps in-frame clones, though not all of them. The data show over 100,000 clones, around 84% seen once. The sample taken for sequencing was PBMCs. The receptor source for this set is a woman aged 18 to 35 in good health and CMV-seropositive.

The V call is TRBV29-1, the J call TRBJ2-1; 7 bases agree with TRBD1. Looked up from germline, CDR1 is SQVTM and CDR2 is ANQGSEA. V trimming: 7 bases; J trimming: 0 bases; junction bases outside the gene matches: 3. This CDR3 spans 13 amino acids. The CDR3 loop is CSATGSSYNEQFF. The CDR3 region has the DNA TGCAGCGCGACAGGGAGCTCCTACAATGAGCAGTTCTTC.

The chain uses TRBV5-6 and TRBJ2-3; D is perhaps TRBD2 (6 bases). The CDR3 length is 15 residues. Germline assignment: CDR1 SGHDT and CDR2 YYEEEE. The germline V and J ends were trimmed by 6 bases and 1 base, with 15 bases remaining between them. The CDR3 sequence is CASTLEDYRTDTQYF. CDR3 DNA: TGTGCCAGCACCCTAGAGGACTACCGCACAGATACGCAGTATTTT.

The chain joins TRBV10-3 to TRBJ1-6; 9 bases map to TRBD1. Germline V lookup: CDR1 ENHRY, CDR2 SYGVKD. V lost 10 bases, J lost 10 bases, and 8 bases stayed unmatched. CDR3 size: 13 residues. In DNA form, the CDR3 reads TGTGCCAGCCGACAGGGGGTAAACTCACCCCTCCACTTT. Protein: CASRQGVNSPLHF.

V and J are TRBV6-1 and TRBJ2-1, with 8 bases matching TRBD1. The junction had 7 bases not matched to a gene; V was cut back by 8 bases and J by 10 bases. The CDR3 sequence is 12 residues long. Germline CDR1 and CDR2: MNHNS and SASEGT. The CDR3 sequence is CASATGDGEQFF. In DNA form, the CDR3 reads TGTGCCAGCGCGACAGGGGATGGCGAGCAGTTCTTC.

This clone was found a few times. V and J are TRBV5-4 and TRBJ2-1; tentatively, D is TRBD2 (6 bases). This CDR3 comprises 15 residues. Germline CDR1 is SGHNT and CDR2 is YYREEE (reference sequence). Trimming pared 4 bases from V and 1 base from J, leaving 12 bases between. CDR3 DNA: TGTGCCAGCAGCCCGGGGGAAGGGTCCTACAATGAGCAGTTCTTC. It is translated as CASSPGEGSYNEQFF.

The chain employs TRBV25-1 and TRBJ2-7; 9 bases align to TRBD2. Germline V gene lookup returns CDR1 MGHDK and CDR2 SYGVNS. The V segment lost 5 bases and the J segment 9 bases; nucleotides outside the gene matches: 11. CDR3 length: 14 amino acids. The CDR3 DNA reads TGTGCCAGCAGTACCGGGACTAGCAATCTCGGGCAGTACTTC. Protein sequence: CASSTGTSNLGQYF.

The V and J genes are TRBV6-5 and TRBJ1-1, with unresolved D. Trimming took 7 bases from V and 0 from J, leaving 15 bases between them. This CDR3 is 15 amino acids long. The germline gives CDR1 MNHEY, CDR2 SVGAGI. CDR3 region: CASIRGTKMNTEAFF. In nucleotides, the CDR3 is TGTGCCAGCATTCGTGGCACGAAAATGAACACTGAAGCTTTCTTT.

The CDR3 coding sequence is TGTGCCAGCGGGGGGGGAGGGCGGGGAGCAGATACGCAGTATTTT. Translated, it gives CASGGGGRGADTQYF. The chain joins TRBV2 to TRBJ2-3; TRBD2 aligns across 7 bases. Germline lookup yields CDR1 SNHLY and CDR2 FYNNEI. With 8 bases clipped from V and 4 bases from J, the junction kept 12 bases outside the gene matches. The CDR3 extends over 15 amino acids.

The count of this clone is one. V and J are TRBV13 and TRBJ2-7, with 8 positions matching TRBD2. V lost 0 bases and J lost 6; bases outside the gene matches: 13. CDR3 length equals 17 residues. Germline values: CDR1 PRHDT, CDR2 FYEKMQ (reference sequence). The DNA for the CDR3 is TGTGCCAGCAGCTTAGGGCTAGCGGGCCGGGCGCGTAGCGAGCAGTACTTC. Residues: CASSLGLAGRARSEQYF. The variable domain in full, completed from reference TRBV13 and TRBJ2-7, reads AAGVIQSPRHLIKEKRETATLKCYPIPRHDTVYWYQQGPGQDPQFLISFYEKMQSDKGSIPDRFSAQQFSDYHSELNMSSLELGDSALYFCASSLGLAGRARSEQYFGPGTRLTVT.

The V call is TRBV5-1, the J call TRBJ1-2; D not certain. With 0 bases removed from V and 3 bases from J, the gap between germline ends came to 15 bases. Per the germline V gene, CDR1 is SGHRS and CDR2 is YFSETQ. The CDR3 has 16 residues. The CDR3 loop is CASSLGFVPEDYGYTF. In DNA, the CDR3 is TGCGCCAGCAGCTTGGGATTTGTCCCGGAGGACTATGGCTACACCTTC.

The rearrangement uses TRBV27 and TRBJ1-6, with 8 bases lining up with TRBD1. In germline, CDR1 is MNHEY, CDR2 SMNVEV (reference sequence). The ends lost 4 bases at V and 7 bases at J; junction bases unmatched: 3. The CDR3 runs to 14 residues. The CDR3: CASSSTGDNSPLHF. DNA of the CDR3: TGTGCCAGCAGTTCGACAGGGGACAATTCACCCCTCCACTTT.